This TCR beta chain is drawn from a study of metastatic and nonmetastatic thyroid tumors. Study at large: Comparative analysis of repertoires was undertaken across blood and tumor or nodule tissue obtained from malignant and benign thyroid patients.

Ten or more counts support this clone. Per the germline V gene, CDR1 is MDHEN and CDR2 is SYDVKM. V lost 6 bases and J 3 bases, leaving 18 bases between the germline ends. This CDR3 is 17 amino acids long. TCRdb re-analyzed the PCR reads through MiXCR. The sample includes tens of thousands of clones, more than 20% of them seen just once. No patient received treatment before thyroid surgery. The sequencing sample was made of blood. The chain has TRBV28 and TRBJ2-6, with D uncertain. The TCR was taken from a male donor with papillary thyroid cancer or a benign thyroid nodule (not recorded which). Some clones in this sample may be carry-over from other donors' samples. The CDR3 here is CASSYPFGVDGANVLTF. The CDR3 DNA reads TGTGCCAGCAGCTACCCTTTTGGCGTGGATGGGGCCAACGTCCTGACTTTC.